The 21 T cell receptor beta chains reported below all come from one sample, sequenced in a study of blood T cell repertoires in COVID-19. TCRdb's table, derived via immunoSEQ multiplex PCR, lists solely in-frame clones and lacks some. The sample shows roughly 110,000 clones, 84% of them seen only once. The sequenced sample consisted of peripheral blood. The receptors shown here come from a human donor in a cohort sampled during active COVID-19.

This chain links TRBV21-1 with TRBJ2-1; TRBD1 is the table's D call and was not checked against the DNA. TRBV21-1 is a listed pseudogene. This CDR3 comprises 16 residues. The DNA for the CDR3 is TGTGCCAGCAGCAAAGTTAAGGGACACCGGCTGGGTGAGCAGTTCTTC. Amino acid sequence: CASSKVKGHRLGEQFF.

The CDR3 is CASSMGGTRDTGELFF. The CDR3 region has the DNA TGTGCCAGTAGTATGGGTGGGACTAGGGACACCGGGGAGCTGTTTTTT. The chain has TRBV19 and TRBJ2-2, with 8 bases that match TRBD2. From germline, CDR1 is LNHDA and CDR2 SQIVND (reference sequence). The CDR3 covers 16 residues. J was trimmed by 3 bases and V by 3 bases; bases with no gene match: 6.

This sequence joins TRBV5-1 and TRBJ1-2; 12 bases fit TRBD1. Germline loops: CDR1 SGHRS, CDR2 YFSETQ. Losses at the gene ends were 4 bases for V and 7 bases for J; bases not matched to a gene: 8. This CDR3 is built from 15 residues. CDR3 sequence (DNA): TGCGCCAGCAGCAACGGGACAGGGGGCGCGGTTGGCTACACCTTC. Its translation is CASSNGTGGAVGYTF.

V gene TRBV9 combines with J gene TRBJ2-5, with TRBD2 matching over 8 bases. The CDR3 consists of 16 residues. Germline lookup yields CDR1 SGDLS and CDR2 YYNGEE. V trimming: 0 bases; J trimming: 5 bases; junction bases outside the gene matches: 9. CDR3 amino acids: CASSVEDGRARETQYF. CDR3 in DNA: TGTGCCAGCAGCGTAGAGGACGGGAGGGCCAGGGAGACCCAGTACTTC. The full variable domain, with the rest looked up from reference TRBV9 and TRBJ2-5, is DSGVTQTPKHLITATGQRVTLRCSPRSGDLSVYWYQQSLDQGLQFLIQYYNGEERAKGNILERFSAQQFPDLHSELNLSSLELGDSALYFCASSVEDGRARETQYFGPGTRLLVL.

This clone has just one count. This chain joins TRBV7-2 and TRBJ2-7; the D gene is possibly TRBD2 (6 bases). Germline V lookup: CDR1 SGHTA, CDR2 FQGNSA. The ends were cut back, 0 bases at V and 5 bases at J, with 14 bases in the middle. CDR3 length: 15 residues. The CDR3 protein is CASSLAGGTGDEQYF. CDR3 nucleotides: TGTGCCAGCAGCTTAGCGGGCGGGACCGGGGACGAGCAGTACTTC.

This clone was seen just once. V usage is TRBV9 and J usage is TRBJ2-2, with D maybe TRBD1 (6 bases). The CDR3 has 18 residues. Trimming took 3 bases from V and 7 from J, leaving 25 bases between them. Germline values: CDR1 SGDLS, CDR2 YYNGEE. CDR3 DNA: TGTGCCAGCAGCGCGAGGGGGTGGGGCAGGGACGTTGGCGGGGAGCTGTTTTTT. This translates into CASSARGWGRDVGGELFF.

V is TRBV5-1 and J is TRBJ2-7; D possibly corresponds to TRBD1 (7 bases). CDR1 and CDR2 (germline): SGHRS, YFSETQ. V lost 4 bases, J lost 2 bases, and 16 bases lay in between. The CDR3 runs to 15 residues. The CDR3 here is CASSPVAGGTYEQYF. Written as DNA, the CDR3 is TGCGCCAGCAGCCCGGTGGCAGGGGGGACCTACGAGCAGTACTTC. The variable domain in full, completed from reference TRBV5-1 and TRBJ2-7, reads KAGVTQTPRYLIKTRGQQVTLSCSPISGHRSVSWYQQTPGQGLQFLFEYFSETQRNKGNFPGRFSGRQFSNSRSEMNVSTLELGDSALYLCASSPVAGGTYEQYFGPGTRLTVT.

This chain joins TRBV24-1 and TRBJ2-1; TRBD2 might be the D (7 bases). The length of the CDR3 is 17 residues. V lost 3 bases to trimming and J lost 5 bases, with 19 bases between them. Germline-derived CDR1 and CDR2 are KGHDR and SFDVKD. The CDR3 DNA reads as TGTGCCACCAGTGATCCACTTGGGGGGGCGAGCCACAATGAGCAGTTCTTC. It codes for CATSDPLGGASHNEQFF.

This clone is large (0.1 to 1%). The chain combines TRBV29-1 with TRBJ2-2; 9 nucleotides line up with TRBD2. The CDR3 is 15 amino acids. V was clipped by 1 base and J by 2 bases; unmatched bases: 2. Germline V lookup: CDR1 SQVTM, CDR2 ANQGSEA. The CDR3 spells CSVEVAGVNTGELFF. The CDR3 DNA follows: TGCAGCGTTGAAGTAGCGGGAGTAAACACCGGGGAGCTGTTTTTT.

The chain combines TRBV30 with TRBJ1-2; D is perhaps TRBD1 (6 bases). The V end lost 2 bases, the J end lost 6 bases, and 13 bases lay between the germline ends. The CDR3 totals 13 residues. Germline-derived CDR1 and CDR2 are GTSNPN and SVGIG (reference sequence). The CDR3 DNA reads as TGTGCCTGGAGTTTTGGGGGCTTTGATGGCTACACCTTC. Translation: CAWSFGGFDGYTF.

This rearrangement joins TRBV29-1 to TRBJ2-1; D unresolved. Germline values: CDR1 SQVTM, CDR2 ANQGSEA. The CDR3 length is 15 residues. The V and J ends lost 6 bases and 1 base respectively, with 16 bases between them. This CDR3 reads CSVTDRLSSYNEQFF. Written as DNA, the CDR3 is TGCAGCGTAACCGATAGATTATCTTCCTACAATGAGCAGTTCTTC.

The rearrangement joins TRBV19 to TRBJ2-5, with TRBD2 matching 8 bases. Germline-derived CDR1 and CDR2 are LNHDA and SQIVND (reference sequence). The trim removed 4 bases at V and 4 bases at J, leaving 2 bases unmatched. This CDR3 is built from 13 residues. The CDR3 loop is CASSKTSAETQYF. The DNA of the CDR3 is TGTGCCAGTAGTAAGACTAGCGCAGAGACCCAGTACTTC.

The rearrangement joins TRBV3-1 (or the pseudogene TRBV3-2) to TRBJ1-2; D remains unclear. The ends were cut back, 4 bases at V and 10 bases at J, with 13 bases in the middle. The germline gives CDR1 LGHDT, CDR2 YNNKEL (reference sequence). This CDR3 region has 12 residues. This CDR3 is CASSPGSQHYTF. Here the CDR3 DNA reads TGTGCCAGCAGCCCGGGTTCCCAGCACTACACCTTC.

The table lists this clone with a count of one. The chain uses TRBV10-3 and TRBJ2-3; D might be TRBD2 (5 bases). V was pared by 5 bases and J by 0 bases, with 12 bases between. This CDR3 region has 15 residues. From germline, CDR1 is ENHRY and CDR2 SYGVKD. CDR3 sequence reads: CAISWESSSTDTQYF. CDR3 bases: TGTGCCATCAGTTGGGAGAGTTCTAGCACAGATACGCAGTATTTT.

This clone appeared a single time. The chain employs TRBV4-3 and TRBJ2-2, with D unclear. Germline V gene lookup returns CDR1 LGHNA and CDR2 YSLEER. The length of the CDR3 is 15 residues. V dropped 2 bases and J dropped 1 base, with 8 bases sitting between them. As DNA, the CDR3 is TGCGCCAGCAGCCAACTAGTTCTGAACACCGGGGAGCTGTTTTTT. It specifies CASSQLVLNTGELFF.

CDR3 nucleotide sequence: TGTGCCAGCAGTCCCGGGGGGGTCTACGAGCAGTACGTC. Its translation: CASSPGGVYEQYV. The V gene is TRBV6-5, the J gene TRBJ2-7; TRBD2 matches 8 bases. Trimming at V came to 5 bases and at J to 3 bases, leaving 3 bases not matched to a gene. This CDR3 region has 13 residues. From germline, CDR1 is MNHEY and CDR2 SVGAGI.

V and J are TRBV19 and TRBJ2-1; 9 bases match TRBD1. J gave up 1 base and V 5 bases, and 6 bases lay outside the gene matches. This CDR3 is 16 amino acids long. The germline V gene has CDR1 LNHDA and CDR2 SQIVND (reference sequence). This CDR3 is CASSSGQGQSYNEQFF. CDR3 DNA sequence: TGTGCCAGTAGTTCTGGACAGGGGCAATCCTACAATGAGCAGTTCTTC.

The genes are TRBV6-4 and TRBJ1-6; 7 bases map to TRBD1. Germline V gene lookup returns CDR1 MRHNA and CDR2 SNTAGT. This CDR3 has 14 amino acids. Unmatched junction bases numbered 2, after V lost 2 bases and J lost 7 bases. CDR3 loop: CASSDQGGNSPLHF. The CDR3 DNA reads TGTGCCAGCAGTGACCAGGGGGGAAATTCACCCCTCCACTTT.

CDR3 loop: CASSLWGGTGELFF. CDR3 DNA sequence: TGCGCCAGCAGCTTGTGGGGGGGCACCGGGGAGCTGTTTTTT. V is TRBV5-1 and J is TRBJ2-2, with 7 nucleotides matching TRBD2. V lost 1 base to trimming and J lost 4 bases; unmatched junction nucleotides: 1. Germline CDR1 is SGHRS and CDR2 is YFSETQ. The CDR3 runs to 14 residues. The full variable domain, with the rest looked up from reference TRBV5-1 and TRBJ2-2, is KAGVTQTPRYLIKTRGQQVTLSCSPISGHRSVSWYQQTPGQGLQFLFEYFSETQRNKGNFPGRFSGRQFSNSRSEMNVSTLELGDSALYLCASSLWGGTGELFFGEGSRLTVL.

The chain couples TRBV7-2 to TRBJ2-5; 13 positions match TRBD2. Germline assignment: CDR1 SGHTA and CDR2 FQGNSA. The CDR3 extends over 13 amino acids. V lost 8 bases to trimming and J lost 4 bases; unmatched junction nucleotides: 1. The DNA of the CDR3 is TGTGCCAGCCGACTAGCGGGGGGAGAGACCCAGTACTTC. Its protein product is CASRLAGGETQYF.

The chain carries TRBV19 and TRBJ2-7, with a possible D match to TRBD2 (5 bases). V lost 10 bases to trimming and J lost 1 base, with 11 bases between them. This CDR3 is 12 amino acids long. Germline V gene sequence: CDR1 LNHDA, CDR2 SQIVND (reference sequence). Written as DNA, the CDR3 is TGTGCCACCCGGACTTCGTCCTACGAGCAGTACGTC. This gives the protein CATRTSSYEQYV.